This is a list of T cell receptor beta chains from one sample in a study of OX40 agonist ivuxolimab in advanced cancers. Assay: immunoSEQ multiplex PCR; the TCRdb copy retains only in-frame clones and omits some. The sample includes approximately 89,000 clones, roughly 84% of them seen just once. This sample comprised CD4+ or CD8+ T cells sorted from blood, obtained in a trial of the OX40 agonist ivuxolimab. These receptors all come from an adult with an advanced solid tumor such as melanoma, head and neck, liver or kidney cancer. Both conserved end residues are part of each CDR3. D genes are given only for firm matches. Some rows mark clone size as missing; the rest say once, few, many or name a class of expanded clone.

v_gene	d_gene	j_gene	len	abundance	CDR3aa	CDR3nt
TRBV19	NA	TRBJ2-7	13	NA	CASSRGVADEQYF	TGTGCCAGTAGCCGCGGGGTTGCGGACGAGCAGTACTTC
TRBV5-4	NA	TRBJ1-1	13	NA	CASSHPRNTEAFF	TGTGCCAGCAGCCACCCCAGGAACACTGAAGCTTTCTTT
TRBV5-4	NA	TRBJ1-3	13	NA	CASSPPSGNTIYF	TGTGCCAGCAGCCCCCCTTCTGGAAACACCATATATTTT
TRBV15	NA	TRBJ1-5	15	NA	CATSRETGTNQPQHF	TGTGCCACCAGCAGAGAAACAGGGACGAATCAGCCCCAGCATTTT
TRBV4-2	NA	TRBJ1-2	16	NA	CASSQVGRDTYYGYTF	TGTGCCAGCAGCCAAGTGGGCCGGGACACTTACTATGGCTACACCTTC
TRBV27	TRBD1	TRBJ2-7	14	once	CASSLRTGIIEQYF	TGTGCCAGCAGTTTGCGGACAGGGATCATCGAGCAGTACTTC
TRBV6-5	NA	TRBJ2-1	13	NA	CASSYEAVGEQFF	TGTGCCAGCAGTTACGAAGCCGTGGGTGAGCAGTTCTTC
TRBV30	NA	TRBJ1-1	13	NA	CAWSVGGGTEAFF	TGTGCCTGGAGTGTCGGGGGAGGCACTGAAGCTTTCTTT
TRBV2	NA	TRBJ2-3	16	NA	CASSEMGAGGTDTQYF	TGTGCCAGCAGTGAAATGGGGGCAGGGGGCACAGATACGCAGTATTTT
TRBV14	NA	TRBJ2-7	12	once	CASSHRGYEQYF	TGTGCCAGCAGCCACAGGGGCTACGAGCAGTACTTC
TRBV27	NA	TRBJ1-1	13	few	CASSLEGGTEAFF	TGTGCCAGCAGTTTAGAAGGGGGCACTGAAGCTTTCTTT
TRBV6-1	NA	TRBJ1-3	15	NA	CASSETTGSGNTIYF	TGTGCCAGCAGTGAAACTACAGGGTCTGGAAACACCATATATTTT
TRBV9	NA	TRBJ1-1	15	NA	CASSQRSDMNTEAFF	TGTGCCAGCAGCCAGCGGTCAGACATGAACACTGAAGCTTTCTTT
TRBV5-5	NA	TRBJ2-7	13	NA	CASSVDRGYEQYF	TGTGCCAGCAGCGTGGACCGGGGGTACGAGCAGTACTTC
TRBV15	TRBD2	TRBJ2-3	15	NA	CATSRAGGSTDTQYF	TGTGCCACCAGCAGAGCGGGGGGGTCCACAGATACGCAGTATTTT
TRBV6-6	NA	TRBJ1-1	14	NA	CASRTGTENTEAFF	TGTGCCAGCAGAACCGGGACGGAGAACACTGAAGCTTTCTTT
TRBV21-1	NA	TRBJ2-3	17	NA	CASSGQGVEAHTDTQYF	TGTGCCAGCAGCGGGCAGGGAGTGGAAGCCCACACAGATACGCAGTATTTT
TRBV5-1	NA	TRBJ2-6	19	few	CASGEPLRRTSSGANVLTF	TGCGCCAGCGGGGAGCCCCTCCGGAGAACCAGCTCTGGGGCCAACGTCCTGACTTTC
TRBV6-1	TRBD1	TRBJ2-7	16	NA	CASSDPRDRGSYEQYF	TGTGCCAGCAGTGACCCCCGGGACAGGGGTTCGTACGAGCAGTACTTC
TRBV9	NA	TRBJ1-1	13	NA	CASSVEQNTEAFF	TGTGCCAGCAGCGTAGAACAAAACACTGAAGCTTTCTTT
TRBV4-1	NA	TRBJ1-1	14	NA	CASSQDMRVGEAFF	TGCGCCAGCAGCCAAGATATGAGGGTTGGTGAAGCTTTCTTT
TRBV18	NA	TRBJ2-3	15	NA	CASSPPGAYTDTQYF	TGTGCCAGCTCACCACCGGGAGCTTACACAGATACGCAGTATTTT
TRBV6-1	TRBD1	TRBJ1-6	17	NA	CASSDGTARRYNSPLHF	TGTGCCAGCAGTGACGGGACAGCCCGCCGATATAATTCACCCCTCCACTTT